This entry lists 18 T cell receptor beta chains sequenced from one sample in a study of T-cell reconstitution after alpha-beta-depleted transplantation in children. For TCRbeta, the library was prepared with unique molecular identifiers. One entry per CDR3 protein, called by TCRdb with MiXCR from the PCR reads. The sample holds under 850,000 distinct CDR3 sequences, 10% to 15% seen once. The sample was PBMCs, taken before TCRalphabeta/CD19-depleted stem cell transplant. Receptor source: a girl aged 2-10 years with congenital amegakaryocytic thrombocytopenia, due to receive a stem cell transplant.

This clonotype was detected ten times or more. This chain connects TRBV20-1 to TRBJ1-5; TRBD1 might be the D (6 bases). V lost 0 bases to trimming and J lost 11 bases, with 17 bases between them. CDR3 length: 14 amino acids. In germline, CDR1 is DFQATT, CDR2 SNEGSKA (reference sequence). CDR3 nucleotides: TGCAGTGCTAGAGATTTACGGGGGGGCTGGACCCAGCATTTT. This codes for CSARDLRGGWTQHF.

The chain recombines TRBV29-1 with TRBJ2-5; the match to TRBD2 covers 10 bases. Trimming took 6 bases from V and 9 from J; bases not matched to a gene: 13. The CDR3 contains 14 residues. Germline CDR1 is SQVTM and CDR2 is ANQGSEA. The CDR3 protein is CSVRGGLASSAQYF. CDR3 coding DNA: TGCAGCGTCCGAGGGGGACTAGCGTCTTCGGCCCAGTACTTC.

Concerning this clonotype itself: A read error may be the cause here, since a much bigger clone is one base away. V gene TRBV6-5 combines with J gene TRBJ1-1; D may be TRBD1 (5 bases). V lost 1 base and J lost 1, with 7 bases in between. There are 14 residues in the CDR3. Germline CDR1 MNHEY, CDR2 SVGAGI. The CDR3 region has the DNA TGTGCCAGCAGTTACTGGGACGGGAACACTGAAGCTTTCTTT. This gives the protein CASSYWDGNTEAFF.

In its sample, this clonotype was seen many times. The CDR3 DNA reads as TGCGCCAGCAGCTTAGGAACTTTGTACGAGCAGTACTTC. The encoded protein is CASSLGTLYEQYF. V is TRBV5-1 and J is TRBJ2-7; D gene unclear. V lost 2 bases and J 4 bases, leaving 10 bases between the germline ends. The CDR3 is 13 amino acids. Looked up from germline, CDR1 is SGHRS and CDR2 is YFSETQ. Combining the CDR3 with reference TRBV5-1 and TRBJ2-7 gives the whole variable domain KAGVTQTPRYLIKTRGQQVTLSCSPISGHRSVSWYQQTPGQGLQFLFEYFSETQRNKGNFPGRFSGRQFSNSRSEMNVSTLELGDSALYLCASSLGTLYEQYFGPGTRLTVT.

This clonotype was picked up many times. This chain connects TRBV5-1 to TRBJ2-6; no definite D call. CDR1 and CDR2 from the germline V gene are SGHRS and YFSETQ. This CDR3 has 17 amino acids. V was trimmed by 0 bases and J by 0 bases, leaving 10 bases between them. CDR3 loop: CASSLENLSSGANVLTF. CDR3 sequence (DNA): TGCGCCAGCAGCTTGGAAAACCTATCCTCTGGGGCCAACGTCCTGACTTTC.

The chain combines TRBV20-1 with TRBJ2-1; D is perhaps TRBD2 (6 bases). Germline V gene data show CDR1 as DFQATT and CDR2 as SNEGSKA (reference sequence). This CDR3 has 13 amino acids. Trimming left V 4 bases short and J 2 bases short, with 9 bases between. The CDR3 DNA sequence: TGCAGTGCTATCCGGGAGACCTACAATGAGCAGTTCTTC. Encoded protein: CSAIRETYNEQFF.

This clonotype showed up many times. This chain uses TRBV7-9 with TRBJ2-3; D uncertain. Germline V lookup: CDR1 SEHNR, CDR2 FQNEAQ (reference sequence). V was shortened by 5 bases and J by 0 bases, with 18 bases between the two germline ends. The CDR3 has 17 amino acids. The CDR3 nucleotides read TGTGCCAGCAGCCCTGTTGGAGCGCTCACTAGCACAGATACGCAGTATTTT. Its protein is CASSPVGALTSTDTQYF. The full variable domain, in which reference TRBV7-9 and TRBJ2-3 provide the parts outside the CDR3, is DTGVSQNPRHKITKRGQNVTFRCDPISEHNRLYWYRQTLGQGPEFLTYFQNEAQLEKSRLLSDRFSAERPKGSFSTLEIQRTEQGDSAMYLCASSPVGALTSTDTQYFGPGTRLTVL.

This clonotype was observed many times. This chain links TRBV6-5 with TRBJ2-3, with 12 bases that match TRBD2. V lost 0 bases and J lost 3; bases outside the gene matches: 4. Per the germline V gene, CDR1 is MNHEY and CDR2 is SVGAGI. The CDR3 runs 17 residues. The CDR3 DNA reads TGTGCCAGCAGTTACTCGATTACTAGCGGGAGGACAGATACGCAGTATTTT. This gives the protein CASSYSITSGRTDTQYF.

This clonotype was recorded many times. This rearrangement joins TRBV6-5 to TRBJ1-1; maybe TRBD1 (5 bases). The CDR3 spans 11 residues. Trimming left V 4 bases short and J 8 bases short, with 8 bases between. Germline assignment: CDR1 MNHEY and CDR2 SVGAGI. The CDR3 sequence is CASSWQGEAFF. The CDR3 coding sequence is TGTGCCAGCAGTTGGCAGGGAGAAGCTTTCTTT.

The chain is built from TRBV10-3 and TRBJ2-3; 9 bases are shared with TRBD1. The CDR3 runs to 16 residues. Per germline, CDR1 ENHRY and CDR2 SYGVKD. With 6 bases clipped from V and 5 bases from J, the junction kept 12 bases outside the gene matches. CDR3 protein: CAISGRTGALEDTQYF. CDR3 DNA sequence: TGTGCCATCAGCGGCAGGACAGGGGCTTTGGAAGATACGCAGTATTTT.

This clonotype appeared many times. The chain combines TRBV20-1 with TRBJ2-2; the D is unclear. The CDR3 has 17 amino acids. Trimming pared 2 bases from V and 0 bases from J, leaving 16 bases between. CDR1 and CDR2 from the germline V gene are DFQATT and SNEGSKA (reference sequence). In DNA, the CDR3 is TGCAGTGCTAGAAGGATCACGTCGGGCGCGAACACCGGGGAGCTGTTTTTT. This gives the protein CSARRITSGANTGELFF.

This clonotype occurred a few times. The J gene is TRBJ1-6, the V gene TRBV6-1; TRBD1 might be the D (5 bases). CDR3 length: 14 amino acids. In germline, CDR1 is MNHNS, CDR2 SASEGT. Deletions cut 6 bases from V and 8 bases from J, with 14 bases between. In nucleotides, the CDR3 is TGTGCCAGCAGGGAACAGGTCCACCATTCACCCCTCCACTTT. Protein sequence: CASREQVHHSPLHF.

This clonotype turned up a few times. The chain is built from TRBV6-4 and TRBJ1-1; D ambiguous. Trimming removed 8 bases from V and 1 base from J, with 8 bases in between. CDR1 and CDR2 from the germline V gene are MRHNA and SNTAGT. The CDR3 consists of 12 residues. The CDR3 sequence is CASDESNTEAFF. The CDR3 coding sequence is TGTGCCAGCGATGAGTCGAACACTGAAGCTTTCTTT.

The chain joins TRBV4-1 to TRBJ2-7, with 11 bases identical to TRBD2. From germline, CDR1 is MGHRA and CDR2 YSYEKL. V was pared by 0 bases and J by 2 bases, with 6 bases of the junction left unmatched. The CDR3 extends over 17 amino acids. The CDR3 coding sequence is TGCGCCAGCAGCCAAGAAACTAGCGGGAGCGTGGCCTACGAGCAGTACTTC. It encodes CASSQETSGSVAYEQYF.

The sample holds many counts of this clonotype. This chain's CDR3 is CSSSQGGSTGEQFF. The CDR3 nucleotides are TGCAGTTCAAGTCAGGGGGGTTCAACAGGCGAGCAGTTCTTC. This chain joins TRBV20-1 and TRBJ2-1, with TRBD1 as a possible D gene (7 bases). Trimming took 8 bases from V and 10 from J, leaving 24 bases between them. The CDR3 length is 14 residues. Germline assignment: CDR1 DFQATT and CDR2 SNEGSKA (reference sequence).

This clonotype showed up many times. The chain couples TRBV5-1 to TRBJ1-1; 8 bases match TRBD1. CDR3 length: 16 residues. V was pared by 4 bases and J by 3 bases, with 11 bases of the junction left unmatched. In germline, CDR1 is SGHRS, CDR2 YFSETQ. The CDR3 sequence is CASSAGTGLGDTEAFF. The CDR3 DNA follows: TGCGCCAGCAGCGCCGGGACAGGACTGGGGGACACTGAAGCTTTCTTT.

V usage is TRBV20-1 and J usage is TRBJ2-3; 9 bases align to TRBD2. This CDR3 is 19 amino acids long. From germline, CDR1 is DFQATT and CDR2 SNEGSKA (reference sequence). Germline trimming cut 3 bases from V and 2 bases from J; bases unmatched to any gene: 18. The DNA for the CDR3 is TGCAGTGCTAGCCACACCGGGGGAACTAGCGGGTCCTACACAGATACGCAGTATTTT. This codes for CSASHTGGTSGSYTDTQYF.

The CDR3 protein is CASTQGQGAHEQYF. The CDR3 DNA sequence: TGCGCCAGCACTCAGGGACAGGGCGCCCACGAGCAGTACTTC. The V and J genes are TRBV5-1 and TRBJ2-7, with 9 nucleotides matching TRBD1. This CDR3 contains 14 residues. Germline CDR1 and CDR2: SGHRS and YFSETQ. The V gene end was trimmed by 6 bases and the J gene end by 5 bases; junction bases not matched to a gene: 9.